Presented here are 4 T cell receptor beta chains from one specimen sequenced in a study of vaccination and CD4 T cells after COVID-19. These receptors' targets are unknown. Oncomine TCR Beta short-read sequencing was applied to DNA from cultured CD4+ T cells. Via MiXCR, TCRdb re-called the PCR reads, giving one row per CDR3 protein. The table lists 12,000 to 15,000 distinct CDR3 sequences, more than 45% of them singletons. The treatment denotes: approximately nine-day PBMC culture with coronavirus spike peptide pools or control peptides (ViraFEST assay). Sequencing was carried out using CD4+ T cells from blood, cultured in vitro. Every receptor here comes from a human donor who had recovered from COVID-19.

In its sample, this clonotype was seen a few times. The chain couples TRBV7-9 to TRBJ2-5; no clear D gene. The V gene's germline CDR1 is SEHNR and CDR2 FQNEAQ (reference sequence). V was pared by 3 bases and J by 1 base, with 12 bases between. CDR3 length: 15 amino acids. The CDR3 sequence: CASSFPVSAQETQYF. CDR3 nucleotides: TGTGCCAGCAGCTTTCCGGTTTCCGCCCAAGAGACCCAGTACTTC.

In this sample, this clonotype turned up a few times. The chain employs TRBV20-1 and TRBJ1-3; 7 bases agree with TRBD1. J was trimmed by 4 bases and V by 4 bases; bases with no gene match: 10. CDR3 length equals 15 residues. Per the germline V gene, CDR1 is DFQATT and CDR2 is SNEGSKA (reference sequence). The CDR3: CSATRTGRSGNTIYF. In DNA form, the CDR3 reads TGCAGTGCTACACGGACAGGAAGATCAGGAAACACCATATATTTT.

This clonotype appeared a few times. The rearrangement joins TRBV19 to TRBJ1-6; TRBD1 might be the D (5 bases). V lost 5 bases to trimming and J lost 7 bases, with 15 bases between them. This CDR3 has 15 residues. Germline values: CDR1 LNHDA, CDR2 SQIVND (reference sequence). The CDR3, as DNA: TGTGCCAGTAGTGTGTACGGGACGGGGAATTCACCCCTCCACTTT. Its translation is CASSVYGTGNSPLHF.

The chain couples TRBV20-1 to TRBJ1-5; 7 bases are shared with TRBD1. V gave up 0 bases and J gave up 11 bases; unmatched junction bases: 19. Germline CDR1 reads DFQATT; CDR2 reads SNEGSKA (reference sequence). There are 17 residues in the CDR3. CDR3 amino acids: CSARDSRDTGVGGAQHF. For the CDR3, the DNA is TGCAGTGCTAGAGATTCACGGGACACAGGGGTTGGAGGGGCCCAGCATTTT.